This T cell receptor beta chain was captured by sequencing in a study of Graves' ophthalmopathy and Graves' hyperthyroidism. Notes on the study in general: Ophthalmopathy cases were distinguished from stable hyperthyroidism by a 13-signature model, reaching 85% to 90% sensitivity and 65% to 83% specificity.

CDR3 length: 12 residues. Germline V CDR1 and CDR2: SEHNR, FQNEAQ (reference sequence). Trimming at V came to 6 bases and at J to 5 bases, leaving 3 bases not matched to a gene. RNA transcripts were the source from which TCR beta CDR3 regions were amplified. HTBI-primed first-round RT-PCR preceded second-round multiplex PCR. TCRdb reanalysed the multiplex PCR reads using MiXCR and keeps one entry per CDR3 protein. The sample lists roughly 170,000 distinct CDR3 sequences, under 45% seen once, with roughly 9% in the top ten. About this clonotype: Its cognate antigen is unknown.

The V call is TRBV7-9, the J call TRBJ2-5, with 7 bases matching TRBD1. The clonotype comes from a man aged 25-45 years with Graves' ophthalmopathy. Sequencing used peripheral blood. The chain's CDR3 is CASSNRGETQYF. CDR3 bases: TGTGCCAGCAGTAACAGGGGTGAGACCCAGTACTTC.